This is a list of T cell receptor beta chains from one sample in a study of blood T cell repertoires in COVID-19. TCRdb keeps only in-frame clones here, not all; method: immunoSEQ multiplex PCR. Among about 220,000 clones listed, roughly 85% were seen once. The specimen sequenced was PBMCs or T cells enriched from blood (not recorded which). These receptors came from a woman in her 40s who had been exposed to COVID-19. CDR3s include the opening cysteine and the closing phenylalanine or tryptophan. Each record gives: clone size, J gene, V gene, D gene, CDR3 DNA, CDR3 protein. D genes are given only for firm matches. A row's size may be missing; if present it is once, few, many or a size class.

abundance: NA
j_gene: TRBJ2-5
v_gene: TRBV7-7
d_gene: TRBD1
CDR3nt: TGTGCCAGCAGCCCGGGACAGGAGTACCAAGAGACCCAGTACTTC
CDR3aa: CASSPGQEYQETQYF

abundance: NA
j_gene: TRBJ1-6
v_gene: TRBV6-1
d_gene: NA
CDR3nt: TGTGCCAGCAGTGAACGGTACAGCAACACCTATAATTCACCCCTCCACTTT
CDR3aa: CASSERYSNTYNSPLHF

abundance: NA
j_gene: TRBJ1-1
v_gene: TRBV2
d_gene: NA
CDR3nt: TGTGCCAGCAGTGCGGGGGGAGTGAACACTGAAGCCTTCTTT
CDR3aa: CASSAGGVNTEAFF

abundance: NA
j_gene: TRBJ2-7
v_gene: TRBV6-5
d_gene: TRBD1
CDR3nt: TGTGCCAGCTCCAGGACAGGGGGTTCCTACGAGCAGTACTTC
CDR3aa: CASSRTGGSYEQYF

abundance: NA
j_gene: TRBJ1-3
v_gene: TRBV4-1
d_gene: NA
CDR3nt: TGCGCCAGCAGCTCTCGACCGGGTAAGGGGGAGAGCTCTGGAAACACCATATATTTT
CDR3aa: CASSSRPGKGESSGNTIYF

abundance: NA
j_gene: TRBJ1-6
v_gene: TRBV20-1
d_gene: NA
CDR3nt: TGCAGTGCGAGTCCCGGAGGGGTACAATCACCCCTCCACTTT
CDR3aa: CSASPGGVQSPLHF

abundance: NA
j_gene: TRBJ2-7
v_gene: TRBV30
d_gene: NA
CDR3nt: TGTGCGGGGGGCTCCTACGAGCAGTACTTC
CDR3aa: CAGGSYEQYF

abundance: NA
j_gene: TRBJ2-5
v_gene: TRBV29-1
d_gene: NA
CDR3nt: TGCAGCGTTAGGAGAGAAGAGACCCAGTACTTC
CDR3aa: CSVRREETQYF

abundance: NA
j_gene: TRBJ2-1
v_gene: TRBV7-9
d_gene: NA
CDR3nt: TGTGCCAGCGGAGGGACAGCTAATGAGCAGTTCTTC
CDR3aa: CASGGTANEQFF

abundance: NA
j_gene: TRBJ2-7
v_gene: TRBV18
d_gene: NA
CDR3nt: TGTGCCAGCTCACCACCGGAGACCTACGAGCAGTACTTC
CDR3aa: CASSPPETYEQYF

abundance: NA
j_gene: TRBJ1-1
v_gene: TRBV24-1
d_gene: TRBD1
CDR3nt: TGTGCCACCAGTGAGGGGACAGGGGGTATCACTGAAGCTTTCTTT
CDR3aa: CATSEGTGGITEAFF

abundance: once
j_gene: TRBJ2-2
v_gene: TRBV3-1/TRBV3-2
d_gene: TRBD2
CDR3nt: TGTGCCAGCAGGCTACTAGCGGGGGACGGGGAGCTGTTTTTT
CDR3aa: CASRLLAGDGELFF

abundance: NA
j_gene: TRBJ1-2
v_gene: TRBV12-3/TRBV12-4
d_gene: NA
CDR3nt: TGTGCCAGCAGTTTCGGGACGGGAGCCGGCTACACCTTC
CDR3aa: CASSFGTGAGYTF

abundance: NA
j_gene: TRBJ1-2
v_gene: TRBV4-3
d_gene: TRBD1
CDR3nt: TGCGCCAGCAGCCAAGACCCGACAGGGGCGAGTGGCTACACCTTC
CDR3aa: CASSQDPTGASGYTF

abundance: NA
j_gene: TRBJ1-1
v_gene: TRBV6-2/TRBV6-3
d_gene: NA
CDR3nt: TGTGCCAGCAGTTACCTGCGAGGACAGTACACTGAAGCTTTCTTT
CDR3aa: CASSYLRGQYTEAFF

abundance: NA
j_gene: TRBJ2-3
v_gene: TRBV6-4
d_gene: NA
CDR3nt: TGTGCCAGCAGCCCCGGGGAACTTAGCACAGATACGCAGTATTTT
CDR3aa: CASSPGELSTDTQYF

abundance: NA
j_gene: TRBJ2-3
v_gene: TRBV11-2
d_gene: NA
CDR3nt: TGTGCCAGCAGCTTATACAAAAACGGGGGGCGCACAGATACGCAGTATTTT
CDR3aa: CASSLYKNGGRTDTQYF

abundance: once
j_gene: TRBJ2-7
v_gene: TRBV5-4
d_gene: NA
CDR3nt: TGTGCCAGCAGCCGCCGGCAGGGCAGCCACGAGCAGTACTTC
CDR3aa: CASSRRQGSHEQYF

abundance: NA
j_gene: TRBJ1-2
v_gene: TRBV7-8
d_gene: TRBD1
CDR3nt: TGTGCCAGCAGCTTATCGGGACAGGGCGGGTATGGCTACACCTTC
CDR3aa: CASSLSGQGGYGYTF

abundance: NA
j_gene: TRBJ1-1
v_gene: TRBV7-8
d_gene: NA
CDR3nt: TGTGCCAGCAGCTACAGGGAAGTCGACGCTGAAGCTTTCTTT
CDR3aa: CASSYREVDAEAFF

abundance: NA
j_gene: TRBJ2-2
v_gene: TRBV7-6
d_gene: NA
CDR3nt: TGTGCCAGCAGCTTAGAGGCAGGGCCGAACACCGGGGAGCTGTTTTTT
CDR3aa: CASSLEAGPNTGELFF

abundance: NA
j_gene: TRBJ2-3
v_gene: TRBV9
d_gene: NA
CDR3nt: TGTGCCAGCAGCGGGGAACAGGGGAGGCTTTCCTTAGATACGCAGTATTTT
CDR3aa: CASSGEQGRLSLDTQYF

abundance: NA
j_gene: TRBJ2-5
v_gene: TRBV14
d_gene: NA
CDR3nt: TGTGCCAGCAGCAGAGTTGAGACCCAGTACTTC
CDR3aa: CASSRVETQYF

abundance: NA
j_gene: TRBJ2-3
v_gene: TRBV19
d_gene: TRBD1
CDR3nt: TGTGCCAGTAGTACGAGGACAGGGGGGGGTTCAGATACGCAGTATTTT
CDR3aa: CASSTRTGGGSDTQYF

abundance: NA
j_gene: TRBJ1-5
v_gene: TRBV2
d_gene: NA
CDR3nt: TGTGCCAGCAGAGACATTTATAGCAATCAGCCCCAGCATTTT
CDR3aa: CASRDIYSNQPQHF

abundance: NA
j_gene: TRBJ2-5
v_gene: TRBV28
d_gene: NA
CDR3nt: TGTGCCAGCAGTTTTCAGGGGGGTCAGGAGACCCAGTACTTC
CDR3aa: CASSFQGGQETQYF

abundance: NA
j_gene: TRBJ2-3
v_gene: TRBV2
d_gene: TRBD2
CDR3nt: TGTGCCAGCAGGAAGACTAGCGGATCTATGTCAGATACGCAGTATTTT
CDR3aa: CASRKTSGSMSDTQYF

abundance: NA
j_gene: TRBJ2-1
v_gene: TRBV7-2
d_gene: NA
CDR3nt: TGTGCCAGCAGCTTAGTGGAGAGCTCCTACAATGAGCAGTTCTTC
CDR3aa: CASSLVESSYNEQFF

abundance: NA
j_gene: TRBJ2-1
v_gene: TRBV4-1
d_gene: NA
CDR3nt: TGCGCCAGCAGCCTTGGATCCGTTATGGGAGTTAATGAGCAGTTCTTC
CDR3aa: CASSLGSVMGVNEQFF

abundance: NA
j_gene: TRBJ1-1
v_gene: TRBV7-9
d_gene: TRBD1
CDR3nt: TGTGCCAGCAGCTTAACGACAGGGGTCACTGAAGCTTTCTTT
CDR3aa: CASSLTTGVTEAFF

abundance: NA
j_gene: TRBJ2-5
v_gene: TRBV4-2
d_gene: NA
CDR3nt: TGTGCCAGCAGCCAAGATCAGCGCCGGGGGGCCACCTTAGAGACCCAGTACTTC
CDR3aa: CASSQDQRRGATLETQYF

abundance: NA
j_gene: TRBJ2-7
v_gene: TRBV7-2
d_gene: TRBD2
CDR3nt: TGTGCCAGCAGCTCTAGCGGGGGAAAACGGGGGCAGTACTTC
CDR3aa: CASSSSGGKRGQYF

abundance: once
j_gene: TRBJ2-7
v_gene: TRBV14
d_gene: NA
CDR3nt: TGTGCCAGCAGCCCGAGCCTCACCCCCTCCTACGAGCAGTACTTC
CDR3aa: CASSPSLTPSYEQYF

abundance: NA
j_gene: TRBJ2-7
v_gene: TRBV2
d_gene: NA
CDR3nt: TGTGCCAGCACCCACCGGCTCCCCGATAGCAACGAGCAGTACTTC
CDR3aa: CASTHRLPDSNEQYF

abundance: NA
j_gene: TRBJ2-2
v_gene: TRBV7-9
d_gene: TRBD1
CDR3nt: TGTGCCAGCAGCTTAGTAACAGGGGTCAGCACCGGGGAGCTGTTTTTT
CDR3aa: CASSLVTGVSTGELFF

abundance: NA
j_gene: TRBJ1-2
v_gene: TRBV15
d_gene: NA
CDR3nt: TGTGCCACCAGCAGAGACAGGGGCAACTATGGCTACACCTTC
CDR3aa: CATSRDRGNYGYTF

abundance: NA
j_gene: TRBJ1-5
v_gene: TRBV15
d_gene: NA
CDR3nt: TGTGCCACCAGCAGAGTAGGGCAGGGAAGGACCCAGCATTTT
CDR3aa: CATSRVGQGRTQHF

abundance: NA
j_gene: TRBJ1-2
v_gene: TRBV15
d_gene: NA
CDR3nt: TGTGCCACCAGCAGTGACAGGAACTATGGCTACACCTTC
CDR3aa: CATSSDRNYGYTF

abundance: NA
j_gene: TRBJ2-2
v_gene: TRBV6-5
d_gene: NA
CDR3nt: TGTGCCAGCAGGAAATTCGGGATCGGGGAGCTGTTTTTT
CDR3aa: CASRKFGIGELFF

abundance: once
j_gene: TRBJ1-1
v_gene: TRBV4-1
d_gene: NA
CDR3nt: TGCGCCAGCAGCCAGCCGGGAACTGAAGCTTTCTTT
CDR3aa: CASSQPGTEAFF

abundance: few
j_gene: TRBJ2-3
v_gene: TRBV20-1
d_gene: NA
CDR3nt: TGCAGTGCCCTAAGGGGGGAGGGGCAGTATTTT
CDR3aa: CSALRGEGQYF

abundance: NA
j_gene: TRBJ1-6
v_gene: TRBV4-1
d_gene: NA
CDR3nt: TGCGCCAGCAGCCAGTTGTTAGGGGGTGAAGAATCACCCCTCCACTTT
CDR3aa: CASSQLLGGEESPLHF

abundance: NA
j_gene: TRBJ1-1
v_gene: TRBV27
d_gene: TRBD1
CDR3nt: TGTGCCAGCAGTTCGGGACAGGGGGCCCTAACTGAAGCTTTCTTT
CDR3aa: CASSSGQGALTEAFF

abundance: NA
j_gene: TRBJ2-5
v_gene: TRBV7-2
d_gene: TRBD2
CDR3nt: TGTGCCAGCAGCTCAGGGGGAACCAAGACTAGCGGGGGCTCCCAGTACTTC
CDR3aa: CASSSGGTKTSGGSQYF

abundance: NA
j_gene: TRBJ1-1
v_gene: TRBV3-1/TRBV3-2
d_gene: NA
CDR3nt: TGTGCCAGCAGCCCAGACAGTACCATGAACACTGAAGCTTTCTTT
CDR3aa: CASSPDSTMNTEAFF

abundance: NA
j_gene: TRBJ1-1
v_gene: TRBV3-1/TRBV3-2
d_gene: NA
CDR3nt: TGTGCCAGCAGCCCGCGGGAGTTGAACACTGAAGCTTTCTTT
CDR3aa: CASSPRELNTEAFF

abundance: NA
j_gene: TRBJ1-6
v_gene: TRBV3-1/TRBV3-2
d_gene: NA
CDR3nt: TGTGCCAGCAGCCGAATGGCTGTTTCACCCCTCCACTTT
CDR3aa: CASSRMAVSPLHF

abundance: NA
j_gene: TRBJ1-2
v_gene: TRBV5-1
d_gene: TRBD1
CDR3nt: TGCGCCAGCAGCCCCGGACAGGGGTTAAGCTATGGCTACACCTTC
CDR3aa: CASSPGQGLSYGYTF

abundance: few
j_gene: TRBJ1-3
v_gene: TRBV2
d_gene: NA
CDR3nt: TGTGCCAGCAGTGAATTCGCTGGAAACACCATATATTTT
CDR3aa: CASSEFAGNTIYF

abundance: once
j_gene: TRBJ2-7
v_gene: TRBV10-3
d_gene: NA
CDR3nt: TGTGCCATCAGTGAGTCGAGGGCCTCCGAGCAGTACTTC
CDR3aa: CAISESRASEQYF

abundance: once
j_gene: TRBJ2-3
v_gene: TRBV6-5
d_gene: TRBD2
CDR3nt: TGTGCCAGCAGTTACGGGGCGGGGGACTCAGATACGCAGTATTTT
CDR3aa: CASSYGAGDSDTQYF

abundance: NA
j_gene: TRBJ2-5
v_gene: TRBV9
d_gene: TRBD2
CDR3nt: TGTGCCAGCAGCGTGGCGGGGGGGCCCGAGACCCAGTACTTC
CDR3aa: CASSVAGGPETQYF